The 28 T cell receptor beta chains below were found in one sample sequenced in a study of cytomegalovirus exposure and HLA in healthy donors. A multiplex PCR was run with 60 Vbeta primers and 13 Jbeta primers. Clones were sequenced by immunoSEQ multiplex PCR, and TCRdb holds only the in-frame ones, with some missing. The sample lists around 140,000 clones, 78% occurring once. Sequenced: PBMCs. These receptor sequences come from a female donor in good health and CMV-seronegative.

For the CDR3, the DNA is TGTGCCAGCAGCTTGCGTTCAGGGAAAACAGATACGCAGTATTTT. Residues: CASSLRSGKTDTQYF. V and J are TRBV5-6 and TRBJ2-3; maybe TRBD1 (5 bases). The V gene's germline CDR1 is SGHDT and CDR2 YYEEEE. The CDR3 extends over 15 amino acids. V dropped 1 base and J dropped 3 bases, with 12 bases sitting between them. Looking up the rest from reference TRBV5-6 and TRBJ2-3 gives the full variable domain: DAGVTQSPTHLIKTRGQQVTLRCSPKSGHDTVSWYQQALGQGPQFIFQYYEEEERQRGNFPDRFSGHQFPNYSSELNVNALLLGDSALYLCASSLRSGKTDTQYFGPGTRLTVL.

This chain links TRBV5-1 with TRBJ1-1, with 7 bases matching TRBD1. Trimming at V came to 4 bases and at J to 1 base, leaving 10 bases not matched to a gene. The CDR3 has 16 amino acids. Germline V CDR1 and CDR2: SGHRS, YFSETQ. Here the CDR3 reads CASSLGRDSRNTEAFF. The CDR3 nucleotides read TGCGCCAGCAGCCTTGGCAGGGACAGCCGGAACACTGAAGCTTTCTTT.

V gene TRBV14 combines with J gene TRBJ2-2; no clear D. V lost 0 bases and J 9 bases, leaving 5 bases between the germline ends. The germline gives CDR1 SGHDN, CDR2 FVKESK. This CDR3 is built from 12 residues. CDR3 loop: CASSQENWELFF. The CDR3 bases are TGTGCCAGCAGCCAAGAGAACTGGGAGCTGTTTTTT. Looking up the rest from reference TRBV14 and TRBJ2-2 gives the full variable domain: EAGVTQFPSHSVIEKGQTVTLRCDPISGHDNLYWYRRVMGKEIKFLLHFVKESKQDESGMPNNRFLAERTGGTYSTLKVQPAELEDSGVYFCASSQENWELFFGEGSRLTVL.

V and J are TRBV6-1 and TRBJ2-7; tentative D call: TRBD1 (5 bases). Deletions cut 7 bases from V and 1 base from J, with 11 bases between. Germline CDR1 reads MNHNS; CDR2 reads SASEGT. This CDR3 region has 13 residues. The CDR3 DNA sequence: TGTGCCAGCACCTGGACACGATCCTACGAGCAGTACTTC. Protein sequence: CASTWTRSYEQYF.

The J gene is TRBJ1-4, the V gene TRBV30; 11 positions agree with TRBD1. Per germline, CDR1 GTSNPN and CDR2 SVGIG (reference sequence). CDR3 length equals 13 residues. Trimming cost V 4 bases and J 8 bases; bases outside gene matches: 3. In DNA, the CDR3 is TGTGCCTGGAACCGGGACAGGGGGGAAAAACTGTTTTTT. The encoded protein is CAWNRDRGEKLFF.

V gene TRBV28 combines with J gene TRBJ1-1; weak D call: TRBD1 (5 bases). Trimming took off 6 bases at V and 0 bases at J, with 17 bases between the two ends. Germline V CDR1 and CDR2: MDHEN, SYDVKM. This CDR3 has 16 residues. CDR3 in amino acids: CASRRQRSILNTEAFF. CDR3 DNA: TGTGCCAGCAGGAGACAGCGATCGATCCTGAACACTGAAGCTTTCTTT.

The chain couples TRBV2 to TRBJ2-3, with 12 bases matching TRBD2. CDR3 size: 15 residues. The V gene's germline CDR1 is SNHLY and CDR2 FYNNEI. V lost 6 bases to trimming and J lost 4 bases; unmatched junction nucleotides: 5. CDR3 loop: CASSPGLAGPDTQYF. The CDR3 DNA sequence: TGTGCCAGCAGCCCCGGACTAGCGGGACCAGATACGCAGTATTTT. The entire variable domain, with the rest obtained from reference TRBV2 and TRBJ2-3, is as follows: EPEVTQTPSHQVTQMGQEVILRCVPISNHLYFYWYRQILGQKVEFLVSFYNNEISEKSEIFDDQFSVERPDGSNFTLKIRSTKLEDSAMYFCASSPGLAGPDTQYFGPGTRLTVL.

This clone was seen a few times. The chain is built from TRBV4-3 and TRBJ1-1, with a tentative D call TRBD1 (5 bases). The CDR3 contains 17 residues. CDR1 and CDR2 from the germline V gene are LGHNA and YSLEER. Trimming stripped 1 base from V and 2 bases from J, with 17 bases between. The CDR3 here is CASSQGPPSGGNTEAFF. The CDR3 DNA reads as TGCGCCAGCAGCCAAGGACCCCCGTCGGGGGGAAACACTGAAGCTTTCTTT.

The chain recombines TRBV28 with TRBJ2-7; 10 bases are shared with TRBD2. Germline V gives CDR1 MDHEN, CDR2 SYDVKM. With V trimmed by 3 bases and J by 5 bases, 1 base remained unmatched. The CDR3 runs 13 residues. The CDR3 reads CASSLLAGDEQYF. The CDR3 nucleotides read TGTGCCAGCAGTTTGCTAGCGGGAGACGAGCAGTACTTC.

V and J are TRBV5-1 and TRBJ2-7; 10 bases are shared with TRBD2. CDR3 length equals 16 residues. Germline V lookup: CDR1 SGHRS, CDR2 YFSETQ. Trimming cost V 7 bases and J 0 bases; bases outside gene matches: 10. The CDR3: CASARVAGGFSYEQYF. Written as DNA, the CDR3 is TGCGCCAGCGCGAGAGTAGCGGGGGGTTTCTCCTACGAGCAGTACTTC.

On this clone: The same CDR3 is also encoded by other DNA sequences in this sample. The CDR3 sequence is CASSLGGTNEKLFF. The CDR3 nucleotides are TGTGCCAGCAGCTTGGGGGGGACTAATGAAAAACTGTTTTTT. This chain joins TRBV7-2 and TRBJ1-4; TRBD1 is a possible D gene (5 bases). Germline values: CDR1 SGHTA, CDR2 FQGNSA. The CDR3 consists of 14 residues. V lost 3 bases and J lost 2, with 7 bases in between.

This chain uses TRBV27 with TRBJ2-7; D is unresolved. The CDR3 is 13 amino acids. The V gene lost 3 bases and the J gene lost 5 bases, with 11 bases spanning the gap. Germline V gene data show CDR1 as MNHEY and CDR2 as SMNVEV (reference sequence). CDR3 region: CASSFSPRDEQYF. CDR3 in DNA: TGTGCCAGCAGTTTCTCCCCCCGCGACGAGCAGTACTTC.

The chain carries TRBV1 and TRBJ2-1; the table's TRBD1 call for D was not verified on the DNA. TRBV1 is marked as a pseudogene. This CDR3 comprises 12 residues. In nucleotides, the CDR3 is TGCGACAGACGGGCTAGTAACAATGAGCAGTTCTTC. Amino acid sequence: CDRRASNNEQFF.

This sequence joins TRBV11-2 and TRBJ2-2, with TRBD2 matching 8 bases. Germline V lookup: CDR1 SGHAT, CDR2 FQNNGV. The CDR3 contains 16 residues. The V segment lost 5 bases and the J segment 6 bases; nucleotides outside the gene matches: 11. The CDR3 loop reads CASSPLSGGSAGELFF. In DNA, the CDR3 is TGTGCCAGCAGCCCGCTGAGCGGGGGAAGTGCCGGGGAGCTGTTTTTT.

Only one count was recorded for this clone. The CDR3 here is CASSFGLAGMETQYF. In nucleotides, the CDR3 is TGTGCCAGCAGCTTCGGACTAGCGGGGATGGAGACCCAGTACTTC. V is TRBV5-6 and J is TRBJ2-5; 12 positions agree with TRBD2. The CDR3 runs to 15 residues. Trimming cost V 2 bases and J 5 bases; bases outside gene matches: 4. Germline loops: CDR1 SGHDT, CDR2 YYEEEE.

The CDR3 region is CASSYGTDLAKNIQYF. The DNA of the CDR3 is TGTGCCAGCAGTTACGGGACAGATCTAGCCAAAAACATTCAGTACTTC. The rearrangement links TRBV6-6 to TRBJ2-4, with TRBD1 matching over 7 bases. The germline V gene encodes CDR1 MNHNY and CDR2 SVGAGI (reference sequence). The CDR3 spans 16 residues. V gave up 2 bases and J gave up 0 bases; unmatched junction bases: 4.

CDR3 in amino acids: CASSLGTMDDYGYTF. CDR3 bases: TGCGCCAGCAGCTTGGGGACTATGGACGACTATGGCTACACCTTC. The gene calls are TRBV5-1 and TRBJ1-2; D remains ambiguous. CDR1 is SGHRS and CDR2 is YFSETQ in the germline V gene. V was cut by 0 bases and J by 3 bases, with 12 bases left in between. The CDR3 is 15 residues long.

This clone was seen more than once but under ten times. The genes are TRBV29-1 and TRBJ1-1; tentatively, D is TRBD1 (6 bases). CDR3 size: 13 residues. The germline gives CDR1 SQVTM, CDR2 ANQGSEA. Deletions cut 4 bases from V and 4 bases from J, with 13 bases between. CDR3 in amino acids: CSVVWGGGTEAFF. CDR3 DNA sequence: TGCAGCGTTGTTTGGGGAGGGGGCACTGAAGCTTTCTTT. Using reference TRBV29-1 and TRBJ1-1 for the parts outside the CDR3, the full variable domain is SAVISQKPSRDICQRGTSLTIQCQVDSQVTMMFWYRQQPGQSLTLIATANQGSEATYESGFVIDKFPISRPNLTFSTLTVSNMSPEDSSIYLCSVVWGGGTEAFFGQGTRLTVV.

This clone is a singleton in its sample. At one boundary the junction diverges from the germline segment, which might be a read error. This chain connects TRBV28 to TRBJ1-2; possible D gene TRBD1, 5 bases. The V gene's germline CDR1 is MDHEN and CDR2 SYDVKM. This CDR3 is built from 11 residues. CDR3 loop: CASSQGWGYPF. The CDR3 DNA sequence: TGTGCCAGCAGTCAGGGTTGGGGCTACCCCTTC.

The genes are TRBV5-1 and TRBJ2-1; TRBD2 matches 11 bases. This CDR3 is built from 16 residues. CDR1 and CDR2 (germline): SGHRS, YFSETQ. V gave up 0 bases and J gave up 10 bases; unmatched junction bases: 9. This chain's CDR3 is CASSLEGLAVGREQFF. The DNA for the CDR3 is TGCGCCAGCAGCTTGGAGGGACTAGCGGTCGGCAGGGAGCAGTTCTTC.

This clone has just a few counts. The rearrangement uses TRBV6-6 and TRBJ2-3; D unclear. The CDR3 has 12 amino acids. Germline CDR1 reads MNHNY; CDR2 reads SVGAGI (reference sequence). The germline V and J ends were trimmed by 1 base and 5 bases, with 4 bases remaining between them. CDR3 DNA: TGTGCCAGCAGTTACTTTAAAGATACGCAGTATTTT. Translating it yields CASSYFKDTQYF.

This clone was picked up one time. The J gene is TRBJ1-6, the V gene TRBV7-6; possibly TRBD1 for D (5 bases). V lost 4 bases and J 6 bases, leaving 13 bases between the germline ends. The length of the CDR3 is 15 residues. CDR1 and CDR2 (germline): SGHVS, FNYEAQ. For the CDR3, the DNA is TGTGCCAGCAGCTCGGGGGACGGAATTAATTCACCCCTCCACTTT. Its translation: CASSSGDGINSPLHF. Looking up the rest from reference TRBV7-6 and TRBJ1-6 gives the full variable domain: GAGVSQSPRYKVTKRGQDVALRCDPISGHVSLYWYRQALGQGPEFLTYFNYEAQQDKSGLPNDRFSAERPEGSISTLTIQRTEQRDSAMYRCASSSGDGINSPLHFGNGTRLTVT.

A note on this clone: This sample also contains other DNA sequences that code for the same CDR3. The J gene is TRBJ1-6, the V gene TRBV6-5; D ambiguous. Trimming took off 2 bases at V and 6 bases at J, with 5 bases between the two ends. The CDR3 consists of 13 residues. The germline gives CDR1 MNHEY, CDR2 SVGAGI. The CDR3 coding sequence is TGTGCCAGCAGTTACGGGCGTAATTCACCCCTCCACTTT. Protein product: CASSYGRNSPLHF.

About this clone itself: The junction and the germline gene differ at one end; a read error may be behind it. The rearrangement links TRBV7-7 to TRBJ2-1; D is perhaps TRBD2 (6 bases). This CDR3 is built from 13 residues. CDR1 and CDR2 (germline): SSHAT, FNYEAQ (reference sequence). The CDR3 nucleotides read TGTGCTAGCAGCTTAGTGGGCGGGGATGAGCAGTTCTTC. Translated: CASSLVGGDEQFF.

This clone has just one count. In DNA, the CDR3 is TGTGCCAGCAGTGAACAAGGACAGTTAACCTACGAGCAGTACTTC. Its translation: CASSEQGQLTYEQYF. The chain is built from TRBV2 and TRBJ2-7; TRBD1 might be the D (6 bases). The V gene lost 2 bases and the J gene lost 2 bases, with 13 bases spanning the gap. Germline CDR1 reads SNHLY; CDR2 reads FYNNEI. This CDR3 spans 15 amino acids.

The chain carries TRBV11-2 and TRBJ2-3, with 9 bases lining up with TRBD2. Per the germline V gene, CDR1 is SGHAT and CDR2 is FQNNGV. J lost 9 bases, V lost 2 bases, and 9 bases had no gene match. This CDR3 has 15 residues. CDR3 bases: TGTGCCAGCAGCTTAACGTTCATAGCGGGAGAGACGCAGTATTTT. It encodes CASSLTFIAGETQYF.

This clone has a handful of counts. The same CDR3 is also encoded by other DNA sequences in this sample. CDR3 residues: CASSQGDREAFF. CDR3 bases: TGCGCCAGCAGCCAGGGGGACAGGGAAGCTTTCTTT. This sequence joins TRBV4-1 and TRBJ1-1; 8 nucleotides line up with TRBD1. CDR1 is MGHRA and CDR2 is YSYEKL in the germline V gene. Losses at the gene ends were 3 bases for V and 8 bases for J; bases not matched to a gene: 2. The CDR3 extends over 12 amino acids.

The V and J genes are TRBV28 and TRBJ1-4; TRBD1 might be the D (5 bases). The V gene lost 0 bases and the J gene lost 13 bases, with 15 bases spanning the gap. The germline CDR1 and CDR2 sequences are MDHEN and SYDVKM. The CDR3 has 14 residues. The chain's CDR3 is CASSLWGGEGILFF. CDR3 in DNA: TGTGCCAGCAGTTTATGGGGGGGGGAAGGGATACTGTTTTTT.